The rows below give T cell receptor beta chains drawn from one sample of a study of blood T cell repertoires in COVID-19. Only in-frame clones appear in the TCRdb table, and some are missing; sequencing was by immunoSEQ multiplex PCR. The sample lists over 85,000 clones, 82% occurring once. Material for sequencing was peripheral blood. These receptors were collected from a woman aged 60 to 75 with acute or convalescent COVID-19. Each CDR3 is given with its conserved first and last residue. The D gene is left open where the match is weak. Rows give clone size only sometimes, using once, few, many, or a class for an expanded clone.

>NA|NA|TRBJ2-3|TRBV15
CATSPIGTDTQYF
TGTGCCACCAGCCCTATTGGCACAGATACGCAGTATTTT
>NA|TRBD1|TRBJ1-2|TRBV9
CASSVDRDRGGYTF
TGTGCCAGCAGCGTAGACCGGGACAGGGGTGGCTACACCTTC
>NA|NA|TRBJ1-2|TRBV6-5
CASSNGGAGYGYTF
TGTGCCAGCAGTAACGGGGGAGCAGGTTATGGCTACACCTTC
>once|NA|TRBJ1-2|TRBV30
CAWTLYYGYTF
TGTGCCTGGACCCTCTACTATGGCTACACCTTC
>NA|NA|TRBJ1-2|TRBV30
CAWSVTRYGYTF
TGTGCCTGGAGTGTAACGCGTTATGGCTACACCTTC
>NA|NA|TRBJ2-1|TRBV21-1
CASKALRRGVDEQFF
TGTGCCAGCAAAGCCCTACGCAGGGGAGTGGATGAGCAGTTCTTC
>NA|NA|TRBJ1-3|TRBV11-2
CASSLRQGVLLSGNTIYF
TGTGCCAGCAGCTTACGGCAGGGTGTATTACTCTCTGGAAACACCATATATTTT
>NA|TRBD1|TRBJ1-2|TRBV7-2
CASSGYRDSGYTF
TGTGCCAGCAGCGGATACAGGGACAGTGGCTACACCTTC
>NA|NA|TRBJ2-1|TRBV19
CASSTTGWGQFF
TGTGCCAGTAGTACAACAGGGTGGGGGCAGTTCTTC
>NA|TRBD2|TRBJ2-5|TRBV7-9
CASSSYSGGQQETQYF
TGTGCCAGCAGCTCATATAGCGGGGGACAACAAGAGACCCAGTACTTC
>few|NA|TRBJ1-5|TRBV30
CAWSVLEGQPQHF
TGTGCCTGGAGTGTATTAGAGGGACAGCCCCAGCATTTT
>NA|TRBD2|TRBJ2-3|TRBV4-2
CASSQELAGGQDTQYF
TGTGCCAGCAGCCAAGAGTTAGCGGGGGGTCAAGATACGCAGTATTTT
>once|NA|TRBJ1-5|TRBV4-1
CASSQDDRTNQPQHF
TGCGCCAGCAGCCAAGATGACAGGACCAATCAGCCCCAGCATTTT
>NA|NA|TRBJ2-7|TRBV5-4
CASSADIYLYEQYF
TGTGCCAGCAGCGCCGACATATATCTCTACGAGCAGTACTTC
>NA|TRBD2|TRBJ2-3|TRBV7-2
CASSKTSGGGGTQYF
TGTGCCAGCAGCAAGACTAGCGGGGGCGGGGGGACGCAGTATTTT
>NA|NA|TRBJ1-5|TRBV12-1
CASSGKTGVSNQPQHF
TGTGCCAGCAGCGGTAAAACAGGGGTTAGCAATCAGCCCCAGCATTTT
>once|NA|TRBJ2-7|TRBV2
CASSPSEGYYEQYF
TGTGCCAGCAGTCCCTCGGAGGGGTACTACGAGCAGTACTTC
>NA|TRBD1|TRBJ1-6|TRBV30
CAWRYRGINSPLHF
TGTGCCTGGAGATACAGGGGCATCAATTCACCCCTCCACTTT
>few|TRBD1|TRBJ1-1|TRBV30
CAWSRTGGTEAFF
TGTGCCTGGAGCCGGACAGGGGGCACTGAAGCTTTCTTT
>NA|NA|TRBJ1-1|TRBV7-2
CASSLHSNTEAFF
TGTGCCAGCAGCTTACACAGTAACACTGAAGCTTTCTTT
>NA|NA|TRBJ2-5|TRBV11-3
CASSPRGIGEKETQYF
TGTGCCAGCAGCCCCCGGGGGATCGGGGAGAAAGAGACCCAGTACTTC
>NA|NA|TRBJ1-3|TRBV6-5
CASSSASGKANTIYF
TGTGCCAGCAGTTCCGCCTCAGGGAAGGCTAACACCATATATTTT
>NA|NA|TRBJ1-3|TRBV5-1
CASSLDESSGNTIYF
TGCGCCAGCAGCTTGGACGAGAGCTCTGGAAACACCATATATTTT
>NA|NA|TRBJ1-2|TRBV28
CASSLNGRDGYTF
TGTGCCAGCAGTTTAAATGGGCGCGATGGCTACACCTTC
>NA|NA|TRBJ2-7|TRBV3-1/TRBV3-2
CASSQDLYEQYF
TGTGCCAGCAGCCAAGATCTCTACGAGCAGTACTTC
>NA|TRBD1|TRBJ2-4|TRBV18
CASSPAGQGIQYF
TGTGCCAGCTCACCAGCCGGACAGGGGATTCAGTACTTC
>once|NA|TRBJ1-2|TRBV10-3
CAISEDPGYGYTF
TGTGCCATCAGTGAAGACCCGGGATATGGCTACACCTTC
>many|NA|TRBJ1-5|TRBV6-5
CASKSWQGGGQPQHF
TGTGCCTCAAAATCCTGGCAGGGTGGTGGTCAGCCCCAGCATTTT
>NA|TRBD1|TRBJ1-2|TRBV6-4
CASRGQGAPDGYTF
TGTGCCAGCAGGGGACAGGGGGCTCCCGACGGCTACACCTTC